This is a list of T cell receptor beta chains from one sample in a study of blood T cell repertoires in COVID-19. Assay used: immunoSEQ multiplex PCR; TCRdb lists only in-frame clones, some missing. Altogether about 360,000 clones are present, about 90% being singletons, with the ten largest covering 1% to 1.5%. Sequencing used PBMCs or T cells enriched from blood (not recorded which). The receptors derive from a man aged 25 to 40 who had recovered from COVID-19. CDR3s include the opening cysteine and the closing phenylalanine or tryptophan. Fields, in order: J gene, CDR3 length, clone size, V gene, CDR3 protein. Clone size is stated in some rows and not others, as once, few, many or a class when expanded.

TRBJ2-7 14 . TRBV18 CASSPRDRAYEQYF
TRBJ1-1 14 . TRBV2 CASKDRGVYTEAFF
TRBJ2-7 15 . TRBV3-1/TRBV3-2 CASSPSGTKGYEQYF
TRBJ1-5 13 . TRBV13 CASSSRGDQPQHF
TRBJ2-7 16 . TRBV27 CASSWSSGGISYEQYF
TRBJ1-2 12 . TRBV6-4 CASSPSNYGYTF
TRBJ2-5 15 . TRBV6-5 CASSYALGLQETQYF
TRBJ1-5 13 . TRBV19 CASSRAGLQPQHF
TRBJ1-2 15 . TRBV6-6 CASSYPGTGNYGYTF
TRBJ2-7 12 . TRBV7-2 CASSTNRVEQYF
TRBJ1-2 13 few TRBV7-9 CASSPRDTGGYTF
TRBJ2-7 19 few TRBV7-9 CASSYRGGIAGPPDYEQYF